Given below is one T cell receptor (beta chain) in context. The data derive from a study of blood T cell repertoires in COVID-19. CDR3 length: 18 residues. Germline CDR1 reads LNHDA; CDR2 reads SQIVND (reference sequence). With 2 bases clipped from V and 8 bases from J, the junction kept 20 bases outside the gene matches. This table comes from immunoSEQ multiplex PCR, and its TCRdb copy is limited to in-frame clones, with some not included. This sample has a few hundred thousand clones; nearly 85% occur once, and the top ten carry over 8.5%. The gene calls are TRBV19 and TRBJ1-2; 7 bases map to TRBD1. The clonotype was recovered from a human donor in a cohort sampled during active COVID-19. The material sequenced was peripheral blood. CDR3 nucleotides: TGTGCCAGTAGTATACCATCTGACAGGGAAATGGGAGGATACGGCTACACCTTC. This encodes CASSIPSDREMGGYGYTF.